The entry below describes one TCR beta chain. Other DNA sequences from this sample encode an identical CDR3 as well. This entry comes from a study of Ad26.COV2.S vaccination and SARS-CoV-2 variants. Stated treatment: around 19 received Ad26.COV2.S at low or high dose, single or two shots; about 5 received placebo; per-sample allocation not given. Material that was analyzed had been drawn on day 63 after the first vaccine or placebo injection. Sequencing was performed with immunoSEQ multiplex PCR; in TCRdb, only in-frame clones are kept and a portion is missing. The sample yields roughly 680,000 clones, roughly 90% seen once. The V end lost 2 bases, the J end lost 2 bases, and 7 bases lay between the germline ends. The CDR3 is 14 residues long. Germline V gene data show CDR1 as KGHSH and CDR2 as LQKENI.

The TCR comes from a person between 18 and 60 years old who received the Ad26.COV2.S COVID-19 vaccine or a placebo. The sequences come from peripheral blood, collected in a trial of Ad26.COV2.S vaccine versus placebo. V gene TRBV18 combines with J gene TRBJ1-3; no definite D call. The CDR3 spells CASSPDSPGNTIYF. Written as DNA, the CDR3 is TGTGCCAGCTCACCAGACTCCCCTGGAAACACCATATATTTT.